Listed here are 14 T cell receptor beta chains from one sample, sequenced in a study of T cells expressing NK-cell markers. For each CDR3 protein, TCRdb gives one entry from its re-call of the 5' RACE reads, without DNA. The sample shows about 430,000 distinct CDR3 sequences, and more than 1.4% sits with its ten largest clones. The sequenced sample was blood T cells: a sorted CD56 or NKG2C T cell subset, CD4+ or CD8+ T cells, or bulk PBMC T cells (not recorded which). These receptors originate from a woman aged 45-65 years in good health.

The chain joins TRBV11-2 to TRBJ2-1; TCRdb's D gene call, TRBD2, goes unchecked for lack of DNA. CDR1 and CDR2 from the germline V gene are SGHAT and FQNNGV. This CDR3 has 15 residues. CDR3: CASSLLSGSSYEQFF.

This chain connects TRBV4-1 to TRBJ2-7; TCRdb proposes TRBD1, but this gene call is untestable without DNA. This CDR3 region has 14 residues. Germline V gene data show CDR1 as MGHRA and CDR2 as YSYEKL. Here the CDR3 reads CASSPWDRSYEQYF.

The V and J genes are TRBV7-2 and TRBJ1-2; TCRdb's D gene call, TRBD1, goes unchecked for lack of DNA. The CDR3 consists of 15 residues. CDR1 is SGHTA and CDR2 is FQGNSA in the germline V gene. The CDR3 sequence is CASSRTRDVSNGYTF.

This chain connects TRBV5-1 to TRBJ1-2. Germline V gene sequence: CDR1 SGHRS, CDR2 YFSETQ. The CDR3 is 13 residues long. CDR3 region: CASSFGQYYGYTF.

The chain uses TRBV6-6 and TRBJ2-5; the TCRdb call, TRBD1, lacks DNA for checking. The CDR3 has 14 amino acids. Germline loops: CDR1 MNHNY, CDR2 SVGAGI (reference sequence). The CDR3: CASSYGAAWETQYF.

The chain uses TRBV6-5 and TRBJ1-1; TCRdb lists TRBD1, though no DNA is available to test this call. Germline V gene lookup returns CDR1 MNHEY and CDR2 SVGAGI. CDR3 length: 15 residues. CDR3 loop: CASSAQLGQGMLAFF.

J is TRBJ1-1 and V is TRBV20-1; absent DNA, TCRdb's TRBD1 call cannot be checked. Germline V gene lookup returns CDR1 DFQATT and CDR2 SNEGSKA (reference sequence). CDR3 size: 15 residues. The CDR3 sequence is CSARDPGLNSVEAFF.

The CDR3 here is CASSPRASGRGADTQYF. The chain is built from TRBV12-3 or TRBV12-4 and TRBJ2-3; the TCRdb D gene call, TRBD2, has no DNA to confirm it. This CDR3 comprises 17 residues.

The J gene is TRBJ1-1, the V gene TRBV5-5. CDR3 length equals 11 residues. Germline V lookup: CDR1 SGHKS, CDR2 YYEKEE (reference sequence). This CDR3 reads CASSNNTEAFF.

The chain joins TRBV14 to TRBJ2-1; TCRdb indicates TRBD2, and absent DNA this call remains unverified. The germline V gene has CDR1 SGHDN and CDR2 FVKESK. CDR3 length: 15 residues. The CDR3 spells CASSLWTRKTNEQFF.

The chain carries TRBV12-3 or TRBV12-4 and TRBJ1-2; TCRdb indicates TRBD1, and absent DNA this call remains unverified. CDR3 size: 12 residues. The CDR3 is CASSLRQGAYTF.

CDR3 sequence: CASSQTGGPVTQYF. V is TRBV11-2 and J is TRBJ2-5; checking the TCRdb D call of TRBD2 is not possible without DNA. Germline V gene sequence: CDR1 SGHAT, CDR2 FQNNGV. The CDR3 is 14 residues long.

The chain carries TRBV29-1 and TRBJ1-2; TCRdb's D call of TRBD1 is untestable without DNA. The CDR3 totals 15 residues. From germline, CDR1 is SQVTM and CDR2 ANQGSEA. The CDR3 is CSVDVGGAGIYGYTF.

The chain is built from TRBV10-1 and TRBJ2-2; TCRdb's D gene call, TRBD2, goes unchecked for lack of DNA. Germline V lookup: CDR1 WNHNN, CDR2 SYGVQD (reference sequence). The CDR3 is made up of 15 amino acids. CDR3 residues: CASSESSRNTGELFF.